This TCR beta chain derives from a study of T cell responses to AZD1222 COVID-19 vaccine. Sequencing was performed with immunoSEQ multiplex PCR; in TCRdb, only in-frame clones are kept and a portion is missing. The profile covers 150,000 to 200,000 clones, with 85% to 95% appearing a single time and 1.5% to 2.5% taken by the ten largest. The source is an adult who received the AZD1222 COVID-19 vaccine. The sample was peripheral blood, taken 28 days after the second AZD1222 dose.

CDR3 amino acids: CASISSTDTQYF. The CDR3 nucleotides read TGTGCCAGCATCAGCTCCACAGATACGCAGTATTTT. The V call is TRBV7-9, the J call TRBJ2-3, with D unresolved. Trimming took 7 bases from V and 2 from J, leaving 7 bases between them. Germline V gene sequence: CDR1 SEHNR, CDR2 FQNEAQ (reference sequence). This CDR3 contains 12 residues. Combining the CDR3 with reference TRBV7-9 and TRBJ2-3 gives the whole variable domain DTGVSQNPRHKITKRGQNVTFRCDPISEHNRLYWYRQTLGQGPEFLTYFQNEAQLEKSRLLSDRFSAERPKGSFSTLEIQRTEQGDSAMYLCASISSTDTQYFGPGTRLTVL.